This TCR beta chain originates from a study of metastatic and nonmetastatic thyroid tumors. Study summary: Where malignant and benign thyroid patients were concerned, repertoires were compared across blood and tumor or nodule tissue.

In the source study's methods: Using the CDR3 differences seen across clinicopathological groups, the authors built a distant-metastasis classifier for papillary thyroid cancer, which was meant to discriminate distant-metastatic patients. TCRdb reassembled clones from the PCR reads with MiXCR. TCRdb's processing, not the authors', yielded these V and J calls. In the table there are approximately 15,000 clones, approximately 13% of which are singletons. V was shortened by 6 bases and J by 2 bases, with 16 bases between the two germline ends. The CDR3 contains 15 residues. All patients reached thyroid surgery having received no treatment beforehand. The study, taken as a whole, reports: Significantly greater TCR beta diversity was reportedly found in malignant thyroid tumors than in benign nodules (in blood and tumor).

In this sample, this clone turned up many times. Its antigen is unknown. Other DNA sequences from this sample encode an identical CDR3 as well. This clonotype was sampled from a female donor with papillary thyroid cancer or a benign thyroid nodule (not recorded which). Some clones in this sample may be carry-over from other donors' samples. Sequences were obtained from tumor tissue. The chain has TRBV12-3 or TRBV12-4 and TRBJ2-5; no clear D. The CDR3: CASSSNRAAQETQYF. In DNA form, the CDR3 reads TGTGCCAGCAGCAGTAATCGAGCCGCTCAAGAGACCCAGTACTTC.